This record looks at one TCR beta chain sequence and its context. Its antigen remains unknown. The CDR3 is 12 residues long. In germline, CDR1 is MNHEY, CDR2 SVGAGI. The germline V and J ends were trimmed by 6 bases and 8 bases, with 11 bases remaining between them. The method was immunoSEQ multiplex PCR; TCRdb's version includes in-frame clones alone and lacks a portion of them. This table holds approximately 120,000 clones, approximately 90% found once. The entry originates in a study of T cell responses to AZD1222 COVID-19 vaccine. Whole-study results and caveats: In the spike-specific TCR repertoire, nearly half reportedly target unmutated variant regions. Sampling captured repertoires only after the peak T cell response. Mostly white British, mostly female donors; authors suggested clonal diversity may be underestimated.

The source is an adult in good health. This sequence joins TRBV6-5 and TRBJ2-1; a possible D gene is TRBD2 (6 bases). Sequencing was performed on peripheral blood, taken on day 0 of AZD1222 vaccination. The CDR3 DNA sequence: TGTGCCAGCAGGGGCGGGACTCATGAGCAGTTCTTC. It encodes CASRGGTHEQFF.